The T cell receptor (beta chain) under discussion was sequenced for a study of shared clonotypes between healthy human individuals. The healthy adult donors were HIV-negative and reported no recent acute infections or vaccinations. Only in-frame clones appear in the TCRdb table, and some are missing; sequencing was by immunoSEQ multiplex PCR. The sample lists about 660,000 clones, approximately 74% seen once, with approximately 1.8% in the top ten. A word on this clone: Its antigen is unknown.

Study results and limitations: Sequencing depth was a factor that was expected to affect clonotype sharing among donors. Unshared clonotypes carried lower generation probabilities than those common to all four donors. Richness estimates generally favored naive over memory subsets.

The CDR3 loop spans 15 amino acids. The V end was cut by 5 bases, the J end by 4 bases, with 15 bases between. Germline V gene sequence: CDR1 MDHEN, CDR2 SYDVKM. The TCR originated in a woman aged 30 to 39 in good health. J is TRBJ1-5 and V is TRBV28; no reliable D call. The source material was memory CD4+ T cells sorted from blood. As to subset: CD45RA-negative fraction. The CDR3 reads CASSPTTINNQPQHF. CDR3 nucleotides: TGTGCCAGCAGTCCGACCACGATTAATAATCAGCCCCAGCATTTT.